These 16 T cell receptor beta chains originate from one sample sequenced in a study of blood T cell repertoires in COVID-19. Repertoires were generated with immunoSEQ multiplex PCR, while TCRdb's copy carries only in-frame clones and drops some. The table records some 150,000 clones, 80% of them present only once. Sample: peripheral blood. Every receptor here comes from a woman aged 45-59 years with acute or convalescent COVID-19.

V and J are TRBV9 and TRBJ1-4; possible D gene TRBD1, 6 bases. The CDR3 sequence is 13 residues long. Germline V CDR1 and CDR2: SGDLS, YYNGEE. V lost 0 bases and J 7 bases, leaving 7 bases between the germline ends. CDR3 residues: CASSVGDTEKLFF. The CDR3 bases are TGTGCCAGCAGCGTAGGGGACACTGAAAAACTGTTTTTT.

The rearrangement joins TRBV4-3 to TRBJ2-2, with D unresolved. The CDR3 sequence is 13 residues long. Per the germline V gene, CDR1 is LGHNA and CDR2 is YSLEER. V was shortened by 0 bases and J by 7 bases, with 6 bases between the two germline ends. The CDR3: CASSQDINGELFF. The CDR3 DNA reads TGCGCCAGCAGCCAAGATATAAACGGGGAGCTGTTTTTT.

The CDR3 DNA follows: TGTGCCAGCAGAAGACTTAATTCACCCCTCCACTTT. It specifies CASRRLNSPLHF. The rearrangement links TRBV6-5 to TRBJ1-6; D is uncertain. This CDR3 has 12 residues. Germline V gives CDR1 MNHEY, CDR2 SVGAGI. V was cut by 6 bases and J by 6 bases, with 6 bases left in between.

The chain joins TRBV4-2 to TRBJ1-5; possible D gene TRBD1, 6 bases. V was cut by 0 bases and J by 1 base, with 10 bases left in between. The CDR3 is 16 amino acids. Germline CDR1 is LGHNA and CDR2 is YNFKEQ. CDR3 region: CASSQDGGRSNQPQHF. The CDR3 nucleotides are TGTGCCAGCAGCCAAGACGGGGGGCGAAGCAATCAGCCCCAGCATTTT.

This clone has only a few counts. The gene calls are TRBV5-8 and TRBJ1-1, with D perhaps matching TRBD1 (5 bases). Germline CDR1 and CDR2: SGHTS and YDEGEE. CDR3 length: 12 residues. V dropped 5 bases and J dropped 6 bases, with 11 bases sitting between them. The CDR3 region has the DNA TGTGCCAGCAGGTTTGGGGCGGCTGAAGCTTTCTTT. Protein product: CASRFGAAEAFF.

As for this clone: Distinct nucleotide sequences in the sample also encode this CDR3. The V gene is TRBV30, the J gene TRBJ1-2; 8 bases align to TRBD1. The germline V gene has CDR1 GTSNPN and CDR2 SVGIG (reference sequence). The J segment lost 7 bases and the V segment lost 3 bases, leaving 7 bases of the junction unmatched. The CDR3 sequence is 13 residues long. This CDR3 reads CAWSRGQGRGYTF. The CDR3 DNA follows: TGTGCCTGGAGCCGAGGACAGGGCCGTGGCTACACCTTC.

This clone was seen a single time. The chain recombines TRBV4-3 with TRBJ1-4; 7 nucleotides line up with TRBD1. The germline gives CDR1 LGHNA, CDR2 YSLEER. The CDR3 sequence is 15 residues long. V was clipped by 0 bases and J by 4 bases; unmatched bases: 2. The CDR3 loop reads CASSQEDRYNEKLFF. CDR3 bases: TGCGCCAGCAGCCAAGAGGACAGGTATAATGAAAAACTGTTTTTT.

The chain is built from TRBV28 and TRBJ1-1; TRBD1 agrees at 7 bases. This CDR3 has 13 amino acids. CDR1 is MDHEN, CDR2 SYDVKM, per germline. V was pared by 6 bases and J by 7 bases, with 8 bases of the junction left unmatched. As DNA, the CDR3 is TGTGCCAGCAGGGACAGGTTGGAGGGTGAAGCTTTCTTT. This codes for CASRDRLEGEAFF.

The chain employs TRBV4-2 and TRBJ2-1; TRBD1 is a possible D gene (5 bases). V was cut by 1 base and J by 8 bases, with 24 bases left in between. Germline CDR1 and CDR2: LGHNA and YNFKEQ. The CDR3 extends over 18 amino acids. CDR3 DNA sequence: TGTGCCAGCAGCCAAGCGACAGCCGGATTAGGTGGTGTCCATGAGCAGTTCTTC. Translation gives CASSQATAGLGGVHEQFF.

DNA of the CDR3: TGTGCCAGCAGTTCATCTAGCGCTGATGAGCAGTTCTTC. This codes for CASSSSSADEQFF. J is TRBJ2-1 and V is TRBV12-3 or TRBV12-4; D possibly corresponds to TRBD2 (6 bases). Trimming took off 4 bases at V and 8 bases at J, with 12 bases between the two ends. This CDR3 has 13 amino acids.

The chain has TRBV7-2 and TRBJ2-5; 13 bases are shared with TRBD2. Germline values: CDR1 SGHTA, CDR2 FQGNSA. CDR3 length: 16 residues. Unmatched junction bases numbered 3, after V lost 4 bases and J lost 1 base. CDR3 sequence reads: CASSSRTSGGQETQYF. CDR3 bases: TGTGCCAGCAGCTCGCGGACTAGCGGGGGCCAAGAGACCCAGTACTTC.

The chain couples TRBV6-4 to TRBJ1-1, with D possibly matching TRBD1 (6 bases). Per germline, CDR1 MRHNA and CDR2 SNTAGT. Trimming cost V 9 bases and J 3 bases, with 17 bases left between them. The CDR3 extends over 14 amino acids. The CDR3 region is CASSYRAGDTEAFF. DNA for the CDR3: TGTGCCAGTTCGTACAGGGCGGGGGACACTGAAGCTTTCTTT.

V usage is TRBV6-2 or TRBV6-3 and J usage is TRBJ2-3; D might be TRBD2 (5 bases). Germline V gene sequence: CDR1 MNHEY, CDR2 SVGEGT. V lost 7 bases, J lost 5 bases, and 16 bases lay in between. The CDR3 runs 14 residues. The DNA for the CDR3 is TGTGCCAGCACTTATCGGGAATCGGTAGATACGCAGTATTTT. Translating it yields CASTYRESVDTQYF.

This clone was picked up a small number of times. The chain uses TRBV27 and TRBJ1-5; 9 nucleotides line up with TRBD1. This CDR3 region has 15 residues. V gave up 6 bases and J gave up 6 bases; unmatched junction bases: 9. Germline values: CDR1 MNHEY, CDR2 SMNVEV (reference sequence). The CDR3 spells CASRPGTGLFQPQHF. DNA of the CDR3: TGTGCCAGCAGACCAGGGACAGGGCTGTTTCAGCCCCAGCATTTT.

The chain links TRBV5-1 to TRBJ2-2, with 8 bases identical to TRBD1. The CDR3 covers 14 residues. Per germline, CDR1 SGHRS and CDR2 YFSETQ. The trim removed 4 bases at V and 8 bases at J, leaving 7 bases unmatched. Here the CDR3 DNA reads TGCGCCAGCAGCCCAGGGGGCGAGACTGGGGAGCTGTTTTTT. Residues: CASSPGGETGELFF. The full variable domain, its missing parts supplied by reference TRBV5-1 and TRBJ2-2, is KAGVTQTPRYLIKTRGQQVTLSCSPISGHRSVSWYQQTPGQGLQFLFEYFSETQRNKGNFPGRFSGRQFSNSRSEMNVSTLELGDSALYLCASSPGGETGELFFGEGSRLTVL.

The V call is TRBV29-1, the J call TRBJ2-7; the match to TRBD1 covers 8 bases. Germline V gene sequence: CDR1 SQVTM, CDR2 ANQGSEA. V lost 6 bases to trimming and J lost 3 bases; unmatched junction nucleotides: 7. This CDR3 spans 13 amino acids. In DNA, the CDR3 is TGCAGCGTGACCGGGACAGGCTTCTACGAGCAGTACTTC. Protein product: CSVTGTGFYEQYF.